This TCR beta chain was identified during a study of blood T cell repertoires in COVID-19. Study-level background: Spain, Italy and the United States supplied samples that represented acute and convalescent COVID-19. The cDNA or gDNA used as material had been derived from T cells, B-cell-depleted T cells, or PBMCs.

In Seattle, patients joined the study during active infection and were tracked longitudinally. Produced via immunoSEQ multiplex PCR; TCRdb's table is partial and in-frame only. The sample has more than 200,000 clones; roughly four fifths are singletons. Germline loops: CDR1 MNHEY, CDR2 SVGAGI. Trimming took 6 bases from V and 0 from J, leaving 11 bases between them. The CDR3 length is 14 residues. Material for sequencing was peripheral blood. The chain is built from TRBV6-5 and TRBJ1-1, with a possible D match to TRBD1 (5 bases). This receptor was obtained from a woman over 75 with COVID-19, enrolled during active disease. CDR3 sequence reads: CASRLDSLNTEAFF. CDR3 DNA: TGTGCCAGCAGATTAGACAGTTTGAACACTGAAGCTTTCTTT.